The following is a TCR beta chain sequence with its context. Repertoires were generated with immunoSEQ multiplex PCR, while TCRdb's copy carries only in-frame clones and drops some. Of approximately 120,000 clones listed, roughly 85% are singletons. Patients of the Seattle cohort, enrolled during active infection, were followed longitudinally. This specimen belongs to a study of blood T cell repertoires in COVID-19. J lost 6 bases, V lost 2 bases, and 8 bases had no gene match. The CDR3 contains 16 residues. CDR1 is MDHEN and CDR2 is SYDVKM in the germline V gene. The V and J genes are TRBV28 and TRBJ2-2, with 8 bases identical to TRBD2. The sequenced material came from peripheral blood. This sequence was found in a woman aged 80 or over with COVID-19, enrolled during active disease. The CDR3 DNA sequence: TGTGCCAGCAGTTTAGCGGGAGGTTTTCGGGCCGGGGAGCTGTTTTTT. Its translation is CASSLAGGFRAGELFF.